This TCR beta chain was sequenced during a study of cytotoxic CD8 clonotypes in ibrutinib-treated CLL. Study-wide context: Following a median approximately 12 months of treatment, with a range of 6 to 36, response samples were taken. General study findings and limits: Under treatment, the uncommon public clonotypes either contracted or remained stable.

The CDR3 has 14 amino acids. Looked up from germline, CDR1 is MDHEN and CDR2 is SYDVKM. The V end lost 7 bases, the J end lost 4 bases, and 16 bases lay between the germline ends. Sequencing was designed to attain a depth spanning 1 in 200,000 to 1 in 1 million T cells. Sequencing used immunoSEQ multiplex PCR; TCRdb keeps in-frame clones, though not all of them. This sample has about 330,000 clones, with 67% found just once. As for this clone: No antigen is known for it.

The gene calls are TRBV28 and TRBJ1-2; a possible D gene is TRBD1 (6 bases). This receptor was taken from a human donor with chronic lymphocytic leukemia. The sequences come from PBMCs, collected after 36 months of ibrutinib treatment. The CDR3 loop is CASTYRAAGYGYTF. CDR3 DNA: TGTGCCAGCACTTACAGGGCGGCGGGCTATGGCTACACCTTC.